This entry describes one T cell receptor beta chain. Its binding antigen is unknown. Qualities for individual bases were not recorded, and no much larger clone is one base off. The entry originates in a study of blood T cell repertoires in COVID-19 (dated by TCRdb to 2018 to 2021). With regard to the full study: Samples covering the acute and convalescent phases of COVID-19 were provided by collaborators in the United States, Italy and Spain. The repertoires were released in a freely available public database intended as a resource for research on the immune response to SARS-CoV-2. The material from the prospective study consisted of cDNA or gDNA derived from T cells, B-cell-depleted T cells, or PBMCs. Sample metadata almost always included a de-identified subject ID, COVID-19 status, age in years and sex. Subjects who had been exposed to COVID-19, were actively infected with it, or had recovered from it provided the deeply sampled blood TCRbeta repertoires that made up the dataset. HLA class I and class II types, where available, came from metadata supplied by the sample provider rather than from assay-based typing. The samples were drawn from the first 160 participants of the ongoing ImmuneRACE study and from more than 1,000 subjects provided by 6 global collaborators.

What the authors observed across the whole study: Clinical and demographic metadata were provided uncurated, with the amount varying by source and participant.

Participants in the prospective study were enrolled through a virtual design, were aged roughly 18 to 100 years, and lived in about 25 United States geographic areas. To assign participants to cohorts, the prospective study relied on clinical history that participants themselves reported in a screening survey and a study questionnaire. Recovered participants in ImmuneRACE Cohort 3 were defined by two consecutive negative NP/OP PCR tests, clearance by a healthcare professional, or resolution of symptoms. In the prospective study, mobile phlebotomists collected whole blood, serum and a nasopharyngeal or oropharyngeal swab from each participant. Over a roughly 2-month period, participants in the prospective study had the option of providing additional blood draws and questionnaires. Before DNA extraction, prospective study blood samples were shipped either frozen or at room temperature. TCRbeta CDR3 regions were amplified from genomic DNA by means of the immunoSEQ Assay, a bias-controlled multiplex PCR. As for the original processing: The number of nucleated cells in each sample was estimated from the amplification of reference gene primers within the assay. To quantify the absolute abundance of each unique TCRbeta CDR3 rearrangement, sequence reads were collapsed and filtered. For each sample, productive Simpson clonality was calculated by taking the square root of Simpson's diversity index across productive rearrangements. The source is immuneACCESS, and TCRdb retained only in-frame sequences with V and J called. Part of the clones is not carried over; for the studies checked, unresolved V genes explain less than half of this, and the remainder is unexplained. V and J calls and clone size are given by that table; D and trimming were obtained from the DNA. This sample gives 220,000 or so clones in total; roughly 84% of them show up just once. The top ten clones comprise about 6.6% of the sample.

This clonotype was obtained from a woman aged 40 to 50 who had recovered from COVID-19. Sequencing was done on a sample of PBMCs or T cells enriched from blood (not recorded which).

The DNA sequence is given as TGTGCCAGCAGCTTTTTCAGCGGGAGAAGTGTCGATGAGCAGTTCTTC. It encodes CASSFFSGRSVDEQFF. The sequence links TRBV11-2 to TRBJ2-1; the junction holds 8 bases that match TRBD2. Reading from cysteine to phenylalanine, the CDR3 counts 16 amino acids. Only the CDR3 portion is preserved as DNA: 48 bases, with reading frame beginning at the first base. The V end gives up 3 bases and the J end 8 bases, leaving 12 bases in the junction not matched to a gene. According to the germline V gene, CDR1 reads SGHAT and CDR2 reads FQNNGV.